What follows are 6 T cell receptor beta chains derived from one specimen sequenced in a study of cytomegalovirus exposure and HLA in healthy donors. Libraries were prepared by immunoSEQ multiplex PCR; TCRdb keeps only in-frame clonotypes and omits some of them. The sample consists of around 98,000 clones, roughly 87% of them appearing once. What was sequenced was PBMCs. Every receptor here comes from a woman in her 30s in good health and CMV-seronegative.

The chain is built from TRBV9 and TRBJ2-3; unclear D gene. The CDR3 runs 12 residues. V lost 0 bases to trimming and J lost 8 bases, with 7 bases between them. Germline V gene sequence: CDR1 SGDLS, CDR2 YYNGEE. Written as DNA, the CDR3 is TGTGCCAGCAGCGTAGACGAGGCTACGCAGTATTTT. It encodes CASSVDEATQYF.

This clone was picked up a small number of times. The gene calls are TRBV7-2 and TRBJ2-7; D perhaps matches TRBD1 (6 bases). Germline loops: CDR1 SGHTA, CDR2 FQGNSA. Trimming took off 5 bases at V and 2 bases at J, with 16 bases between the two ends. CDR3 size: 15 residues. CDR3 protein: CASSPSGTSAYEQYF. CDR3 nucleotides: TGTGCCAGCAGCCCCTCCGGGACATCGGCCTACGAGCAGTACTTC.

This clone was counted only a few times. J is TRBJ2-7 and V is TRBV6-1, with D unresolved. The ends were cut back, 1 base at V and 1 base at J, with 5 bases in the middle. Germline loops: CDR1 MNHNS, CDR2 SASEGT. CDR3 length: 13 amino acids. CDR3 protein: CASSEGTSYEQYF. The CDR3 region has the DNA TGTGCCAGCAGTGAAGGAACTTCCTACGAGCAGTACTTC.

The CDR3 region has the DNA TGTGCCAGCAGCCCAGGAATTTATAGCAATCAGCCCCAGCATTTT. This codes for CASSPGIYSNQPQHF. The genes are TRBV28 and TRBJ1-5; no reliable D call. Trimming removed 6 bases from V and 0 bases from J, with 12 bases in between. Germline V CDR1 and CDR2: MDHEN, SYDVKM. The CDR3 contains 15 residues.

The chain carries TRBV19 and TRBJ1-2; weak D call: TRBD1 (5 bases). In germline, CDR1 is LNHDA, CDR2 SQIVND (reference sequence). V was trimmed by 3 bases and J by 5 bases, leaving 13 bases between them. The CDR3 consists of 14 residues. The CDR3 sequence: CASSINAGRYGYTF. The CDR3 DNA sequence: TGTGCCAGTAGTATCAACGCAGGGCGATATGGCTACACCTTC.

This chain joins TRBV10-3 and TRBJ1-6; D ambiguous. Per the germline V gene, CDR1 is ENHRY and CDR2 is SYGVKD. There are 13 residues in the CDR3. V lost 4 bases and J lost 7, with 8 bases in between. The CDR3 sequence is CAISGQRNSPLHF. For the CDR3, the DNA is TGTGCCATCAGTGGCCAGAGGAATTCACCCCTCCACTTT.